This is a list of T cell receptor beta chains from one sample in a study of Ad26.COV2.S vaccination and SARS-CoV-2 variants. Assay used: immunoSEQ multiplex PCR; TCRdb lists only in-frame clones, some missing. The table includes approximately 450,000 clones, around 90% detected once. This material consisted of peripheral blood, taken in a trial of Ad26.COV2.S vaccine versus placebo. The source of these receptors is a person between 18 and 60 years old who received the Ad26.COV2.S COVID-19 vaccine or a placebo. The CDR3 runs from the conserved cysteine through the conserved F or W. A D gene is named only where the DNA matches it firmly. Some rows mark clone size as missing; the rest say once, few, many or name a class of expanded clone.

d_call | j_call | clone_size | cdr3_length | v_call | cdr3_aa | cdr3_nt
TRBD2 | TRBJ2-1 | . | 16 | TRBV9 | CASSVSHLAGGGEQFF | TGTGCCAGCAGCGTTTCACATCTAGCGGGAGGAGGTGAGCAGTTCTTC
TRBD2 | TRBJ2-3 | . | 16 | TRBV25-1 | CASSAQAGSSTDTQYF | TGTGCCAGCAGTGCTCAAGCGGGGAGTAGCACAGATACGCAGTATTTT
TRBD1 | TRBJ2-7 | . | 14 | TRBV7-6 | CASSLAGQVYEQYF | TGTGCCAGCAGCTTAGCGGGACAGGTCTACGAGCAGTACTTC
. | TRBJ2-6 | . | 15 | TRBV19 | CASSSGTTGANVLTF | TGTGCCAGTAGTTCAGGGACAACTGGGGCCAACGTCCTGACTTTC
TRBD2 | TRBJ2-7 | few | 16 | TRBV19 | CASSIITASGRGEQYF | TGTGCCAGTAGTATAATCACCGCTAGCGGGAGAGGTGAGCAGTACTTC
. | TRBJ2-1 | . | 11 | TRBV7-9 | CASSPSSEQFF | TGTGCCAGCAGCCCATCCTCTGAGCAGTTCTTC
TRBD2 | TRBJ2-1 | . | 16 | TRBV6-4 | CASSAWGLAGGNEQFF | TGTGCCAGCAGTGCATGGGGACTAGCTGGGGGAAATGAGCAGTTCTTC
. | TRBJ1-5 | . | 16 | TRBV27 | CASSLLGGDDNQPQHF | TGTGCCAGCAGTTTATTAGGAGGGGATGACAATCAGCCCCAGCATTTT
TRBD1 | TRBJ2-1 | . | 15 | TRBV11-3 | CASSSRDRGSNEQFF | TGTGCCAGCAGCTCCCGGGACAGGGGCTCTAATGAGCAGTTCTTC
TRBD1 | TRBJ2-3 | . | 16 | TRBV28 | CASSPVTGGLEDTQYF | TGTGCCAGCAGCCCCGTGACAGGGGGCCTGGAAGATACGCAGTATTTT
. | TRBJ1-4 | . | 14 | TRBV7-9 | CASSFGLVGEKLFF | TGTGCCAGCAGCTTTGGATTGGTAGGGGAAAAACTGTTTTTT
. | TRBJ1-3 | . | 14 | TRBV28 | CAGMGANSGNTIYF | TGTGCCGGCATGGGGGCCAACTCTGGAAACACCATATATTTT
. | TRBJ1-1 | . | 14 | TRBV7-9 | CASSLAGGPTEAFF | TGTGCCAGCAGCTTAGCGGGGGGTCCCACTGAAGCTTTCTTT
. | TRBJ1-2 | . | 14 | TRBV6-5 | CASSYRGRSYGYTF | TGTGCCAGCAGTTACAGGGGAAGAAGCTATGGCTACACCTTC
. | TRBJ2-7 | . | 12 | TRBV12-3/TRBV12-4 | CASSRASYEQYF | TGTGCCAGCTCCCGGGCTTCCTACGAGCAGTACTTC
TRBD2 | TRBJ2-2 | . | 15 | TRBV5-1 | CASSTLAGDTGELFF | TGCGCCAGCAGTACCCTAGCGGGAGATACCGGGGAGCTGTTTTTT
TRBD1 | TRBJ1-5 | . | 14 | TRBV6-2/TRBV6-3 | CASSDRGNNQPQHF | TGTGCCAGCAGCGACAGGGGTAACAATCAGCCCCAGCATTTT
TRBD2 | TRBJ2-3 | . | 18 | TRBV25-1 | CASSESPGLAGVGDTQYF | TGTGCCAGCAGTGAATCTCCCGGCCTAGCGGGAGTTGGGGATACGCAGTATTTT
. | TRBJ2-5 | . | 13 | TRBV11-3 | CASSPGAGKTQYF | TGTGCCAGCAGCCCAGGGGCGGGGAAGACCCAGTACTTC
. | TRBJ2-3 | . | 12 | TRBV6-1 | CASSRPGDTQYF | TGTGCCAGTTCTAGACCGGGAGATACGCAGTATTTT
. | TRBJ2-2 | . | 15 | TRBV5-4 | CASSFDRSGTGELFF | TGTGCCAGCAGCTTTGACAGATCAGGCACCGGGGAGCTGTTTTTT
TRBD2 | TRBJ2-2 | . | 16 | TRBV5-1 | CASSSGTSGSTGELFF | TGCGCCAGCAGCTCTGGGACTAGCGGGAGTACCGGGGAGCTGTTTTTT
. | TRBJ1-5 | . | 14 | TRBV9 | CASSVGDSNQPQHF | TGTGCCAGCAGCGTAGGGGATAGCAATCAGCCCCAGCATTTT
. | TRBJ1-5 | . | 14 | TRBV6-5 | CASRTSGGGQPQHF | TGTGCCAGCAGGACGAGCGGGGGGGGTCAGCCCCAGCATTTT
TRBD2 | TRBJ2-5 | . | 15 | TRBV19 | CASSIHRGSGETQYF | TGTGCCAGTAGTATCCACCGCGGGAGTGGGGAGACCCAGTACTTC
TRBD1 | TRBJ1-2 | once | 16 | TRBV5-1 | CASSFEGRQGLDGYTF | TGCGCCAGCAGCTTTGAGGGGCGACAGGGACTAGATGGCTACACCTTC
TRBD2 | TRBJ2-7 | . | 15 | TRBV15 | CATSRDPGGTYEQYF | TGTGCCACCAGCAGAGATCCGGGAGGCACCTACGAGCAGTACTTC
TRBD2 | TRBJ2-5 | . | 17 | TRBV27 | CASSSGLAGEGRETQYF | TGTGCCAGCAGTTCGGGACTAGCGGGAGAGGGGAGGGAGACCCAGTACTTC
TRBD1 | TRBJ1-1 | . | 16 | TRBV10-3 | CAISESWGRGPTEAFF | TGTGCCATCAGTGAGTCTTGGGGCAGGGGGCCCACTGAAGCTTTCTTT
. | TRBJ2-2 | . | 13 | TRBV12-3/TRBV12-4 | CASTPLNTGELFF | TGTGCCAGCACCCCCCTAAACACCGGGGAGCTGTTTTTT
. | TRBJ1-1 | . | 12 | TRBV5-6 | CASSLQGTEAFF | TGTGCCAGCAGCTTGCAGGGCACTGAAGCTTTCTTT
TRBD2 | TRBJ2-2 | . | 16 | TRBV7-9 | CASRLTSGNVPGELFF | TGTGCCAGCAGACTGACTAGCGGGAATGTCCCCGGGGAGCTGTTTTTT
. | TRBJ1-1 | once | 14 | TRBV27 | CASSYGTPNTEAFF | TGTGCCAGCAGTTACGGGACTCCTAACACTGAAGCTTTCTTT
. | TRBJ1-5 | . | 15 | TRBV19 | CASSTVGQSNQPQHF | TGTGCCAGTAGTACCGTAGGACAGAGCAATCAGCCCCAGCATTTT
. | TRBJ1-1 | . | 16 | TRBV29-1 | CSVEPPLGIRNTEAFF | TGCAGCGTTGAACCCCCCCTAGGGATACGGAACACTGAAGCTTTCTTT
. | TRBJ1-2 | . | 14 | TRBV7-2 | CASSFREIAYGYTF | TGTGCCAGCAGCTTCCGGGAGATAGCCTATGGCTACACCTTC
TRBD2 | TRBJ2-7 | . | 15 | TRBV6-5 | CASSQLLASSYEQYF | TGTGCCAGCAGTCAGCTACTAGCGAGCAGCTACGAGCAGTACTTC
TRBD2 | TRBJ2-1 | . | 15 | TRBV7-2 | CASSLSLAGVNEQFF | TGTGCCAGCAGCTTATCACTAGCGGGAGTTAATGAGCAGTTCTTC
TRBD2 | TRBJ2-1 | . | 15 | TRBV24-1 | CATSEGLVGDNEQFF | TGTGCCACCAGTGAGGGACTAGTTGGGGACAATGAGCAGTTCTTC
. | TRBJ2-5 | . | 16 | TRBV5-6 | CASSLVVGTVEETQYF | TGTGCCAGCAGCTTGGTTGTGGGCACAGTAGAAGAGACCCAGTACTTC
TRBD2 | TRBJ2-7 | once | 13 | TRBV29-1 | CSALAGGPLEQYF | TGCAGCGCGCTTGCGGGAGGGCCATTGGAGCAGTACTTC
. | TRBJ2-1 | . | 16 | TRBV10-3 | CAISEIGVSPYNEQFF | TGTGCCATCAGTGAGATCGGGGTGAGCCCCTACAATGAGCAGTTCTTC
. | TRBJ1-3 | . | 17 | TRBV5-4 | CASSLAGRSNSGNTIYF | TGTGCCAGCAGCTTGGCGGGCAGGTCAAACTCTGGAAACACCATATATTTT
TRBD1 | TRBJ2-4 | . | 16 | TRBV5-6 | CASSLAGTGTKNIQYF | TGTGCCAGCAGCTTGGCCGGGACAGGAACCAAAAACATTCAGTACTTC
TRBD1 | TRBJ1-2 | . | 15 | TRBV6-2/TRBV6-3 | CASSYGQGEPYGYTF | TGTGCCAGCAGTTACGGACAGGGGGAGCCCTATGGCTACACCTTC
. | TRBJ2-1 | . | 15 | TRBV7-8 | CASSLSHGRNNEQFF | TGTGCCAGCAGCCTTAGCCACGGGCGAAACAATGAGCAGTTCTTC
. | TRBJ2-7 | . | 11 | TRBV11-2 | CASSAYYEQYF | TGTGCCAGCAGCGCATACTACGAGCAGTACTTC
. | TRBJ1-6 | few | 14 | TRBV19 | CASSNRAGNSPLHF | TGTGCCAGTAGTAACCGGGCCGGGAATTCACCCCTCCACTTT
. | TRBJ2-2 | once | 13 | TRBV14 | CASSQWGTGELFF | TGTGCCAGCAGCCAATGGGGGACCGGGGAGCTGTTTTTT